This T cell receptor beta chain was recovered during a study of CD8 T cells in ankylosing spondylitis. Study results and caveats: CD8+ by phenotype, disease-linked clones were relatively rare in peripheral blood. According to the report, clones linked to the disease were significantly enriched in matched synovial fluid samples taken from ankylosing spondylitis patients. Reactive arthritis synovial fluid and blood were previously reported to contain some motif variants. About 8 highly homologous variants made up a TCR beta motif, and this motif appeared characteristic of ankylosing spondylitis blood.

Making use of molecular barcodes, quantitative 5'-RACE generated TCR beta libraries. From the 5' RACE reads, TCRdb called clonotypes with MiXCR, one entry per CDR3 protein. The sample has 700,000 to 1,000,000 distinct CDR3 sequences, about an eighth seen once. This clonotype has more than one count but fewer than ten. Its antigen is unknown. The CDR3 runs to 15 residues. V shed 3 bases and J 1 base; nucleotides not matched to a gene: 6. The germline V gene has CDR1 DFQATT and CDR2 SNEGSKA (reference sequence). This clonotype originated in a male donor with ankylosing spondylitis. Sequencing input: blood, either unsorted or a sorted T cell fraction (not recorded which). The chain combines TRBV20-1 with TRBJ2-1; 7 bases line up with TRBD2. The CDR3 coding sequence is TGCAGTGCTAGGCGACCGGGACTATCCTACAATGAGCAGTTCTTC. As protein: CSARRPGLSYNEQFF.